Below, one T cell receptor beta chain is given with its context. This specimen belongs to a study of blood T cell repertoires in COVID-19. Across the study: Italy, Spain and the United States were the sources of the convalescent and acute COVID-19 samples.

Original handling: Counts of nucleated cells, estimated from reference gene primer amplification, were obtained. Data came from immunoSEQ multiplex PCR; TCRdb stores just in-frame clones and leaves some out. The DNA was the basis for D and trimming; V, J and clone size are from that table. The repertoire holds 54,000 or so clones, with 80% to 90% as singletons. The ends were cut back, 1 base at V and 1 base at J, with 8 bases in the middle. The CDR3 totals 14 residues. Germline V gene data show CDR1 as SGHRS and CDR2 as YFSETQ. This receptor was identified in a human donor in a cohort sampled during active COVID-19. The sequencing input was peripheral blood. The rearrangement uses TRBV5-1 and TRBJ1-1; tentative D call: TRBD1 (5 bases). The CDR3 region has the DNA TGCGCCAGCAGCTTGTCGGGGGGGAACACTGAAGCTTTCTTT. Translation: CASSLSGGNTEAFF.